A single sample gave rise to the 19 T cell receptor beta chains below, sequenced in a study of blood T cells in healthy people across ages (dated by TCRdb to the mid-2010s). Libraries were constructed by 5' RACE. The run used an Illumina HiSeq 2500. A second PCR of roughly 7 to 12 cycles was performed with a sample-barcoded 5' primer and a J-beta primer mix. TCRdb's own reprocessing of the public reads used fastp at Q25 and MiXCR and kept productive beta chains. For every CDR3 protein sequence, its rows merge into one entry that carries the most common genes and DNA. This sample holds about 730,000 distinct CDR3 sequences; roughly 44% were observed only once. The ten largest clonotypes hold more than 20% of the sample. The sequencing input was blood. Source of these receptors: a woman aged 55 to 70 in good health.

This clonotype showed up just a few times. CDR3 sequence reads: CASSPLGGLANNEQFF. CDR3 nucleotides: TGTGCCAGCAGCCCTCTAGGGGGACTAGCTAACAATGAGCAGTTCTTC. The genes are TRBV7-9 and TRBJ2-1; 9 nucleotides align to TRBD2. Germline CDR1 reads SEHNR; CDR2 reads FQNEAQ (reference sequence). This CDR3 comprises 16 residues. With 5 bases clipped from V and 5 bases from J, the junction kept 10 bases outside the gene matches.

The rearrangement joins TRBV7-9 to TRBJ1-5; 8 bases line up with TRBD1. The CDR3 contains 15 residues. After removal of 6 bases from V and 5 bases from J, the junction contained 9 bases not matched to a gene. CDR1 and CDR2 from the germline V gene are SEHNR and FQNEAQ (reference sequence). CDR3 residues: CASRPMDREDQPQHF. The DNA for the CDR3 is TGTGCCAGCAGACCCATGGACAGGGAAGATCAGCCCCAGCATTTT. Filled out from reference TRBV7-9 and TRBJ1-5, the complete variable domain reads DTGVSQNPRHKITKRGQNVTFRCDPISEHNRLYWYRQTLGQGPEFLTYFQNEAQLEKSRLLSDRFSAERPKGSFSTLEIQRTEQGDSAMYLCASRPMDREDQPQHFGDGTRLSIL.

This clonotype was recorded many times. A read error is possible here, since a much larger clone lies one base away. The CDR3 reads CASSLRISYNEQYF. In nucleotides, the CDR3 is TGTGCCAGCAGCTTACGCATCTCCTACAATGAGCAGTACTTC. V and J are TRBV7-2 and TRBJ2-1, with D uncertain. The DNA end lines up better with TRBJ2-7; the J call may be wrong. Germline CDR1 and CDR2: SGHTA and FQGNSA. The CDR3 spans 14 residues.

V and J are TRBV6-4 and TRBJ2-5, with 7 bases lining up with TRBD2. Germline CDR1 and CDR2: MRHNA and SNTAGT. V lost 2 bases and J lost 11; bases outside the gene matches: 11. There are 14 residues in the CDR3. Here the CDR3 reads CASSDGRVSDEQYF. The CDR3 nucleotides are TGTGCCAGCAGTGACGGGAGGGTTTCAGATGAGCAGTACTTC.

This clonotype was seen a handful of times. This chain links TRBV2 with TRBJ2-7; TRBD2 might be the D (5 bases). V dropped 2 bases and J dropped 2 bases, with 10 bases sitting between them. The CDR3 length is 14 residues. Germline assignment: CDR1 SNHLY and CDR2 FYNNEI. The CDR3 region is CASSEQRKPYEQYF. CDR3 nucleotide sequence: TGTGCCAGCAGTGAACAGCGGAAGCCCTACGAGCAGTACTTC.

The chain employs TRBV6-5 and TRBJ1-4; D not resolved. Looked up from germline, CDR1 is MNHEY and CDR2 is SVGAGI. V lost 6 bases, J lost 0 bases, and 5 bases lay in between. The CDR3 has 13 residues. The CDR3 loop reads CASRVATNEKLFF. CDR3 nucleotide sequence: TGTGCCAGCAGGGTCGCAACTAATGAAAAACTGTTTTTT.

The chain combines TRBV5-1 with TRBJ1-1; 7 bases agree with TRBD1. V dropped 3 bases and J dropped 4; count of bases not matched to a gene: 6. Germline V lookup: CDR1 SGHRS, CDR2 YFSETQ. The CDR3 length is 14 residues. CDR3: CASSWGTAGTEAFF. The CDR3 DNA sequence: TGCGCCAGCAGCTGGGGGACAGCTGGCACTGAAGCTTTCTTT.

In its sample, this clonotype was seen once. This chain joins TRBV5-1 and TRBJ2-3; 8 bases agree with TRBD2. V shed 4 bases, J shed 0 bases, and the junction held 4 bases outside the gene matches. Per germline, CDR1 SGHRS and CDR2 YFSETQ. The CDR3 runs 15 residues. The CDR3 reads CASSVLAESTDTQYF. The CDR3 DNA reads TGCGCCAGCAGCGTACTAGCGGAGAGCACAGATACGCAGTATTTT.

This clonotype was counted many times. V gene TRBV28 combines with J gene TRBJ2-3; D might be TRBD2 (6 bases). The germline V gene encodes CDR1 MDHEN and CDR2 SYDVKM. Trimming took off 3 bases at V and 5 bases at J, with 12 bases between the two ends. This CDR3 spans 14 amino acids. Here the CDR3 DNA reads TGTGCCAGCAGTTTTGGAGGGCCGGTAGATACGCAGTATTTT. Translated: CASSFGGPVDTQYF.

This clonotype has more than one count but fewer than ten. The CDR3 sequence: CSASSTYNEQFF. As DNA, the CDR3 is TGCAGTGCTAGTAGTACCTACAATGAGCAGTTCTTC. The chain recombines TRBV20-1 with TRBJ2-1; D not resolved. V lost 3 bases and J lost 2, with 5 bases in between. Germline V gives CDR1 DFQATT, CDR2 SNEGSKA (reference sequence). CDR3 length equals 12 residues.

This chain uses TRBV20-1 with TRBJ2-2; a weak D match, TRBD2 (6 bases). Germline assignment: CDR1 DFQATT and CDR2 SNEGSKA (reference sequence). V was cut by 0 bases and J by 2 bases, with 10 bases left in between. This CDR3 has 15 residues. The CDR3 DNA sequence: TGCAGTGCTAGAGACGGGACTCACAACACCGGGGAGCTGTTTTTT. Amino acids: CSARDGTHNTGELFF.

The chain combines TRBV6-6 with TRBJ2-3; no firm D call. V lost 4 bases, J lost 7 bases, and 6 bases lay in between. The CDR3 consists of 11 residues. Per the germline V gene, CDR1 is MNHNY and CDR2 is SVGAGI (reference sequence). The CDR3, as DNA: TGTGCCAGCAGTTCACCATATACGCAGTATTTT. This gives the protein CASSSPYTQYF.

In DNA, the CDR3 is TGTGCCAGCAGTCCTCGACTAGCCCGCACCCCTTCCTACGAGCAGTACTTC. This gives the protein CASSPRLARTPSYEQYF. The chain employs TRBV12-3 or TRBV12-4 and TRBJ2-7, with 7 bases fitting TRBD2. V gave up 5 bases and J gave up 1 base; unmatched junction bases: 14. The CDR3 extends over 17 amino acids.

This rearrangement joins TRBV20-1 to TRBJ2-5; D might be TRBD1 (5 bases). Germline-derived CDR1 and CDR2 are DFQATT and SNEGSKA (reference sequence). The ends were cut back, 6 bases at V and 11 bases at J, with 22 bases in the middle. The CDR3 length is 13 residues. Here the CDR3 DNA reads TGCAGTGCCGAGGCTAGTTGGGGCAATGAGCAGTACTTC. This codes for CSAEASWGNEQYF.

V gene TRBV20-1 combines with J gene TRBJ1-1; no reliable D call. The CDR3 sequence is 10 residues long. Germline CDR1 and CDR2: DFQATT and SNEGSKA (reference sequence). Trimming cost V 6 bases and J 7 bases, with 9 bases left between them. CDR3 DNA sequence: TGCAGTGCAAGACTCGATGAAGCTTTCTTT. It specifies CSARLDEAFF.

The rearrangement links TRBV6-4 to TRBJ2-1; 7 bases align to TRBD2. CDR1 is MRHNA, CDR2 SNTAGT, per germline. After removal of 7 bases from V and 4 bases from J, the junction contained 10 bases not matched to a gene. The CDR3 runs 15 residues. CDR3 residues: CASTWEASGYNEQFF. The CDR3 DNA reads TGTGCCAGCACGTGGGAGGCTAGCGGTTACAATGAGCAGTTCTTC.

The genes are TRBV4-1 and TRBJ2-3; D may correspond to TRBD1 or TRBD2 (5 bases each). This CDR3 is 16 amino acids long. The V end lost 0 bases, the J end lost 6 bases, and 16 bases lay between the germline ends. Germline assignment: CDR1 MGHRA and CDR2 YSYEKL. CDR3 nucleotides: TGCGCCAGCAGCCAAGACAGAGGGGACCTTCGGGATACGCAGTATTTT. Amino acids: CASSQDRGDLRDTQYF.

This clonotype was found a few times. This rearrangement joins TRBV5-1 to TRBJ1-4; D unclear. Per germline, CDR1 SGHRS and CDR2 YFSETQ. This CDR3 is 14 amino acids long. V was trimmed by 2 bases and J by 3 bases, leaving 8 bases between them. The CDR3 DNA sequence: TGCGCCAGCAGCTTCGGGAAGGCTAATGAAAAACTGTTTTTT. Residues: CASSFGKANEKLFF.

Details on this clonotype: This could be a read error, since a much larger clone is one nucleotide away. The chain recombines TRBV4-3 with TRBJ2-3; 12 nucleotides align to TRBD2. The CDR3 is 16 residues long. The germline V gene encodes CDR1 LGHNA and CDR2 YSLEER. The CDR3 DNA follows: TGCGCCAGCGGCCAATCCTGGACTAGCGGGATTCATACGCAGTATTTT. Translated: CASGQSWTSGIHTQYF.